Many counts were recorded for the clone carrying this T cell receptor (beta chain). The sample originates from a study of metastatic and nonmetastatic thyroid tumors. No treatment of any kind had been given to any patient before thyroid surgery. TCRdb reassembled clones from the PCR reads with MiXCR. The repertoire holds approximately 7,000 clones, with around 30% as singletons. This CDR3 is 15 amino acids long. V was pared by 0 bases and J by 0 bases, with 3 bases between. From germline, CDR1 is MGHRA and CDR2 YSYEKL. The sample comprised adjacent normal tissue. This sequence was found in a female donor with papillary thyroid cancer or a benign thyroid nodule (not recorded which). Some clones in this sample may be carry-over from other donors' samples. The chain links TRBV4-1 to TRBJ2-6; D call uncertain. The CDR3 is CASSQDPSGANVLTF. The CDR3 nucleotides are TGCGCCAGCAGCCAAGATCCCTCTGGGGCCAACGTCCTGACTTTC.